The clone carrying this T cell receptor beta chain was seen only a few times. This sample is drawn from a study of blood T cell repertoires in COVID-19. Study background: Samples of COVID-19 (acute and convalescent) were obtained from the United States, Italy and Spain.

Using immunoSEQ multiplex PCR, the repertoire was profiled, and TCRdb retains in-frame clones only, with some absent. Here the sample spans fewer than 300,000 clones, about 91% being singletons. Germline V gene data show CDR1 as MNHNS and CDR2 as SASEGT. After removal of 3 bases from V and 1 base from J, the junction contained 6 bases not matched to a gene. There are 15 residues in the CDR3. The rearrangement links TRBV6-1 to TRBJ2-7; 7 bases are shared with TRBD1. Sequencing used peripheral blood. The clonotype originates from a person under 35 with COVID-19, enrolled during active disease. The CDR3: CASSEAGTASYEQYF. CDR3 nucleotides: TGTGCCAGCAGTGAGGCCGGGACAGCATCCTACGAGCAGTACTTC.